One and the same sample provided the 8 T cell receptor beta chains below, sequenced in a study of cytomegalovirus exposure and HLA in healthy donors. This PCR relied on a set of 60 Vbeta primers and 13 Jbeta primers. Repertoires were generated with immunoSEQ multiplex PCR, while TCRdb's copy carries only in-frame clones and drops some. Of approximately 190,000 clones detected, roughly four fifths appear once; the ten largest clones hold about 0.78%. Sample: PBMCs. All receptors come from a woman aged 18-30 years in good health and CMV-seronegative.

The sample holds a few counts of this clone. The V call is TRBV28, the J call TRBJ2-1, with D perhaps TRBD2 (5 bases). Germline V lookup: CDR1 MDHEN, CDR2 SYDVKM. The CDR3 runs to 15 residues. Trimming left V 6 bases short and J 3 bases short, with 15 bases between. CDR3 DNA: TGTGCCAGCAGCCCCCGGGGAGCGAACTACAATGAGCAGTTCTTC. As protein: CASSPRGANYNEQFF.

This clone was observed a few times. J is TRBJ2-7 and V is TRBV27, with 9 bases aligning to TRBD2. The CDR3 loop spans 14 amino acids. The germline V gene has CDR1 MNHEY and CDR2 SMNVEV (reference sequence). After removal of 4 bases from V and 8 bases from J, the junction contained 9 bases not matched to a gene. This chain's CDR3 is CASSSGLALWQQYF. The CDR3 DNA reads as TGTGCCAGCAGTTCGGGACTAGCCCTCTGGCAGCAGTACTTC.

The chain carries TRBV6-1 and TRBJ1-2; a weak D match, TRBD1 (6 bases). Germline V lookup: CDR1 MNHNS, CDR2 SASEGT. V lost 6 bases, J lost 7 bases, and 15 bases lay in between. The CDR3 spans 13 residues. The CDR3 bases are TGTGCCAGCAGGGTGGACAGATCGCGTGGCTACACCTTC. It translates to CASRVDRSRGYTF.

This sequence joins TRBV15 and TRBJ1-2; 7 bases fit TRBD1. The CDR3 covers 17 residues. V lost 8 bases to trimming and J lost 8 bases; unmatched junction nucleotides: 23. CDR1 and CDR2 (germline): LNHNV, YYDKDF (reference sequence). CDR3 protein: CATRLEGQWDTGGGYTF. In DNA, the CDR3 is TGTGCCACCCGCCTCGAGGGACAGTGGGATACGGGCGGCGGCTACACCTTC.

This chain connects TRBV6-5 to TRBJ2-1; D is ambiguous. Germline assignment: CDR1 MNHEY and CDR2 SVGAGI. The CDR3 length is 15 residues. V lost 6 bases and J lost 3, with 15 bases in between. CDR3: CASRLDNRDYNEQFF. As DNA, the CDR3 is TGTGCCAGCAGGTTAGACAACCGAGACTACAATGAGCAGTTCTTC.

The genes are TRBV7-8 and TRBJ1-1; tentative D call: TRBD1 (6 bases). Trimming removed 1 base from V and 4 bases from J, with 13 bases in between. The CDR3 is made up of 15 amino acids. CDR1 and CDR2 (germline): SGHVS, FQNEAQ. The CDR3 region is CASSLDEGVGTEAFF. The CDR3, as DNA: TGTGCCAGCAGCTTAGACGAGGGGGTCGGCACTGAAGCTTTCTTT.

The V gene is TRBV5-8, the J gene TRBJ2-7; 8 nucleotides match TRBD2. The ends lost 4 bases at V and 5 bases at J; junction bases unmatched: 17. The CDR3 has 17 residues. Looked up from germline, CDR1 is SGHTS and CDR2 is YDEGEE. The CDR3 nucleotides are TGTGCCAGCAGCACAACTCGCGGGGGGCCCCCTGAGGACGAGCAGTACTTC. This gives the protein CASSTTRGGPPEDEQYF.

V gene TRBV2 combines with J gene TRBJ2-7; 8 nucleotides align to TRBD1. CDR1 is SNHLY and CDR2 is FYNNEI in the germline V gene. The CDR3 is 14 amino acids. J was trimmed by 0 bases and V by 10 bases; bases with no gene match: 8. This chain's CDR3 is CATSPGTGSYEQYF. For the CDR3, the DNA is TGTGCCACCTCACCGGGGACAGGCTCCTACGAGCAGTACTTC.